This passage covers 25 T cell receptor beta chains from one sample sequenced in a study of persistence of HIV-infected CD4 T cells. This was the immunoSEQ version 4 assay in survey mode. The repertoire was sequenced with immunoSEQ multiplex PCR; TCRdb's copy has only in-frame clones and lacks some. The data hold under 9,000 clones, with 75% to 85% observed a single time. Which antigens these TCRs recognize remains unknown. The stimulus was lysate of CMV-infected fibroblasts, about 10 ug/mL. Responding CD4+ T cells were sorted by upregulation of both CD40 ligand and CD69. This specimen was CD4+ T cells sorted from PBMCs after approximately 18-hour stimulation, taken from a patient who received antiretroviral therapy. These receptors were taken from an adult woman with HIV who was CMV-seropositive.

The chain is built from TRBV19 and TRBJ2-5; 8 nucleotides line up with TRBD2. Trimming removed 6 bases from V and 2 bases from J; junction bases left unmatched: 11. Germline V gene data show CDR1 as LNHDA and CDR2 as SQIVND (reference sequence). CDR3 length: 16 residues. The CDR3 protein is CASSTTSGVGQETQYF. The CDR3 coding sequence is TGTGCCAGTAGCACTACTAGCGGAGTAGGACAAGAGACCCAGTACTTC.

Here the CDR3 reads CASWEGNTQYF. The CDR3 DNA follows: TGTGCCAGCTGGGAGGGGAATACGCAGTATTTT. The rearrangement links TRBV27 to TRBJ2-3, with 7 bases aligning to TRBD2. The germline CDR1 and CDR2 sequences are MNHEY and SMNVEV (reference sequence). The CDR3 length is 11 residues. The trim removed 8 bases at V and 7 bases at J, leaving 3 bases unmatched.

This rearrangement joins TRBV25-1 to TRBJ2-5; D perhaps matches TRBD2 (7 bases). Per the germline V gene, CDR1 is MGHDK and CDR2 is SYGVNS. V shed 4 bases and J shed 0 bases, with 12 bases lying between them. The length of the CDR3 is 15 residues. The CDR3 DNA sequence: TGTGCCAGCAGTGGCCGGGGGGCTTACCAAGAGACCCAGTACTTC. Protein: CASSGRGAYQETQYF. Combining the CDR3 with reference TRBV25-1 and TRBJ2-5 gives the whole variable domain EADIYQTPRYLVIGTGKKITLECSQTMGHDKMYWYQQDPGMELHLIHYSYGVNSTEKGDLSSESTVSRIRTEHFPLTLESARPSHTSQYLCASSGRGAYQETQYFGPGTRLLVL.

This clone was seen a few times. The J gene is TRBJ1-1, the V gene TRBV18, with D hard to call. Germline CDR1 reads KGHSH; CDR2 reads LQKENI. V gave up 6 bases and J gave up 8 bases, with 7 bases separating them. CDR3 length equals 10 residues. The chain's CDR3 is CASSSVEAFF. CDR3 bases: TGTGCCAGCTCGTCTGTCGAAGCTTTCTTT.

This rearrangement joins TRBV3-1 (or the pseudogene TRBV3-2) to TRBJ2-7, with 9 bases that match TRBD2. The CDR3 covers 14 residues. The junction had 5 bases not matched to a gene; V was cut back by 4 bases and J by 4 bases. Germline CDR1 and CDR2: LGHDT and YNNKEL (reference sequence). The CDR3 DNA reads as TGTGCCAGCAGCCGGCGCGGGAGGGGGTACGAGCAGTACTTC. This sequence encodes CASSRRGRGYEQYF.

This chain joins TRBV27 and TRBJ1-2; D not resolved. Germline V gives CDR1 MNHEY, CDR2 SMNVEV (reference sequence). The CDR3 is 18 residues long. The ends were cut back, 5 bases at V and 2 bases at J, with 24 bases in the middle. The CDR3 spells CASSPYNREGGINYGYTF. The CDR3 DNA reads TGTGCCAGCAGTCCATACAACCGGGAGGGCGGTATCAACTATGGCTACACCTTC.

The chain recombines TRBV27 with TRBJ2-6; maybe TRBD2 (5 bases). This CDR3 is 16 amino acids long. The V end was cut by 6 bases, the J end by 0 bases, with 12 bases between. Germline CDR1 reads MNHEY; CDR2 reads SMNVEV (reference sequence). CDR3 nucleotide sequence: TGTGCCAGCAGCTTAGGACTGCCCTCTGGGGCCAACGTCCTGACTTTC. Protein sequence: CASSLGLPSGANVLTF.

The chain has TRBV10-3 and TRBJ1-1, with 7 nucleotides matching TRBD1. CDR3 length: 14 amino acids. Germline CDR1 reads ENHRY; CDR2 reads SYGVKD. J was trimmed by 3 bases and V by 5 bases; bases with no gene match: 6. For the CDR3, the DNA is TGTGCCATCAGTCCCGGGACAGATTACACTGAAGCTTTCTTT. Protein sequence: CAISPGTDYTEAFF.

The sample holds a few counts of this clone. V gene TRBV12-3 or TRBV12-4 combines with J gene TRBJ1-3; D remains ambiguous. The V end lost 6 bases, the J end lost 0 bases, and 6 bases lay between the germline ends. The CDR3 spans 13 residues. The CDR3, as DNA: TGTGCCAGCAGACAGAGCTCTGGAAACACCATATATTTT. Protein product: CASRQSSGNTIYF.

This chain uses TRBV6-2 or TRBV6-3 with TRBJ1-1; 7 nucleotides line up with TRBD1. Unmatched junction bases numbered 2, after V lost 3 bases and J lost 1 base. The germline V gene encodes CDR1 MNHEY and CDR2 SVGEGT. CDR3 length: 14 amino acids. The CDR3 region is CASSYNRGNTEAFF. CDR3 nucleotides: TGTGCCAGCAGTTATAACAGGGGGAACACTGAAGCTTTCTTT.

V usage is TRBV27 and J usage is TRBJ1-1, with 9 bases fitting TRBD1. This CDR3 comprises 13 residues. V dropped 6 bases and J dropped 3; count of bases not matched to a gene: 2. Per the germline V gene, CDR1 is MNHEY and CDR2 is SMNVEV (reference sequence). In DNA, the CDR3 is TGTGCCAGCAGGGGGACAGGGTACACTGAAGCTTTCTTT. Amino acid sequence: CASRGTGYTEAFF.

V usage is TRBV7-3 and J usage is TRBJ2-1; 8 positions agree with TRBD2. The CDR3 consists of 15 residues. The V segment lost 5 bases and the J segment 7 bases; nucleotides outside the gene matches: 10. CDR1 is SGHTA, CDR2 FQGTGA, per germline. The DNA for the CDR3 is TGTGCCAGCAGCCCCGGGAGGGCCACATGGAATGAGCAGTTCTTC. It codes for CASSPGRATWNEQFF.

This chain links TRBV7-2 with TRBJ2-5; perhaps D is TRBD1 or TRBD2 (5 bases each). The germline CDR1 and CDR2 sequences are SGHTA and FQGNSA. The CDR3 totals 14 residues. The V and J ends lost 2 bases and 1 base respectively, with 8 bases between them. The CDR3 sequence is CASSLFGAQETQYF. CDR3 bases: TGTGCCAGCAGCTTATTCGGGGCCCAAGAGACCCAGTACTTC.

In its sample, this clone was seen once. The rearrangement joins TRBV28 to TRBJ1-2; no clear D. CDR3 length: 14 residues. V shed 2 bases and J shed 4 bases, with 11 bases lying between them. Looked up from germline, CDR1 is MDHEN and CDR2 is SYDVKM. CDR3 residues: CASSLGLRGYGYTF. CDR3 nucleotides: TGTGCCAGCAGTTTAGGGCTTCGGGGCTATGGCTACACCTTC.

CDR3 DNA sequence: TGTGCCAGCAGTTACACCGACAGGAACACTGAAGCTTTCTTT. Translating gives CASSYTDRNTEAFF. The J gene is TRBJ1-1, the V gene TRBV6-5, with D possibly being TRBD1 (5 bases). This CDR3 comprises 14 residues. Trimming stripped 2 bases from V and 1 base from J, with 8 bases between. The germline V gene has CDR1 MNHEY and CDR2 SVGAGI.

This clone has just one count. The chain combines TRBV4-1 with TRBJ1-2; D not resolved. The CDR3 extends over 16 amino acids. V lost 0 bases and J 4 bases, leaving 15 bases between the germline ends. The germline gives CDR1 MGHRA, CDR2 YSYEKL. The CDR3: CASSQELNAGTYGYTF. Here the CDR3 DNA reads TGCGCCAGCAGCCAAGAACTAAACGCGGGCACCTATGGCTACACCTTC.

The gene calls are TRBV3-1 (or the pseudogene TRBV3-2) and TRBJ2-3; the D gene is possibly TRBD2 (6 bases). Between the trimmed V and J ends, which lost 2 bases and 4 bases, there was a span of 19 bases. Germline-derived CDR1 and CDR2 are LGHDT and YNNKEL (reference sequence). CDR3 size: 17 residues. DNA of the CDR3: TGTGCCAGCAGCCAACTTCTTCGGGGGTATAGTCCAGATACGCAGTATTTT. Its translation: CASSQLLRGYSPDTQYF.

In this sample, this clone turned up once. The V call is TRBV2, the J call TRBJ2-4, with D unclear. The CDR3 has 14 residues. Germline assignment: CDR1 SNHLY and CDR2 FYNNEI. V lost 7 bases, J lost 0 bases, and 10 bases lay in between. The CDR3 here is CASMYSEAKNIQYF. DNA of the CDR3: TGTGCCAGCATGTATTCCGAAGCCAAAAACATTCAGTACTTC.

V and J are TRBV19 and TRBJ2-5, with D possibly matching TRBD1 (5 bases). This CDR3 is 12 amino acids long. V lost 3 bases, J lost 7 bases, and 9 bases lay in between. Per the germline V gene, CDR1 is LNHDA and CDR2 is SQIVND (reference sequence). CDR3 sequence (DNA): TGTGCCAGTAGTATGGGGCGAGGGACCCAGTACTTC. Amino acid sequence: CASSMGRGTQYF.

The rearrangement joins TRBV30 to TRBJ1-1, with TRBD1 as a possible D gene (5 bases). The CDR3 length is 14 residues. Trimming took off 8 bases at V and 4 bases at J, with 20 bases between the two ends. The germline gives CDR1 GTSNPN, CDR2 SVGIG (reference sequence). The CDR3 loop is CAGTNRNSGTEAFF. CDR3 coding DNA: TGTGCCGGAACAAACAGGAATTCGGGCACTGAAGCTTTCTTT. Using reference TRBV30 and TRBJ1-1 for the parts outside the CDR3, the full variable domain is SQTIHQWPATLVQPVGSPLSLECTVEGTSNPNLYWYRQAAGRGLQLLFYSVGIGQISSEVPQNLSASRPQDRQFILSSKKLLLSDSGFYLCAGTNRNSGTEAFFGQGTRLTVV.

The rearrangement uses TRBV21-1 and TRBJ2-3; TRBD1 is the table's D call and was not checked against the DNA. TRBV21-1 constitutes a pseudogene. This CDR3 is built from 17 residues. The CDR3 loop is CASSNLIQGLSTDTQYF. CDR3 coding DNA: TGTGCCAGCAGCAACTTGATACAGGGGTTAAGCACAGATACGCAGTATTTT.

This chain joins TRBV6-1 and TRBJ2-7, with 9 bases fitting TRBD1. Germline lookup yields CDR1 MNHNS and CDR2 SASEGT. Trimming took 4 bases from V and 4 from J; bases not matched to a gene: 11. The CDR3 has 16 amino acids. CDR3: CASSVRAGTGLYEQYF. The CDR3 DNA reads as TGTGCCAGCAGTGTAAGGGCCGGGACAGGGCTGTACGAGCAGTACTTC.

The chain combines TRBV5-1 with TRBJ1-1; D unclear. CDR1 is SGHRS and CDR2 is YFSETQ in the germline V gene. This CDR3 contains 13 residues. With 3 bases removed from V and 2 bases from J, the gap between germline ends came to 8 bases. CDR3 amino acids: CASSSSVNTEAFF. The CDR3 coding sequence is TGCGCCAGCAGCTCTAGTGTTAACACTGAAGCTTTCTTT.

The chain recombines TRBV28 with TRBJ2-5; 7 bases map to TRBD1. The CDR3 has 15 amino acids. V lost 4 bases, J lost 4 bases, and 9 bases stayed unmatched. CDR1 is MDHEN, CDR2 SYDVKM, per germline. This chain's CDR3 is CASSSQTGNGETQYF. In nucleotides, the CDR3 is TGTGCCAGCAGTTCCCAGACAGGGAACGGAGAGACCCAGTACTTC.

This chain links TRBV29-1 with TRBJ2-7; the D gene is possibly TRBD1 (5 bases). Trimming removed 6 bases at V and 3 bases at J, with 21 bases between. The CDR3 contains 15 residues. Per germline, CDR1 SQVTM and CDR2 ANQGSEA. CDR3: CSVGKGSGIIYEQYF. For the CDR3, the DNA is TGCAGCGTGGGGAAGGGCTCAGGGATTATCTACGAGCAGTACTTC.